Listed below are T cell receptor beta chains from one sample, sequenced in a study of tumor-infiltrating lymphocytes in primary liver carcinoma. TCRdb re-derived calls from the multiplex PCR reads in MiXCR, one entry per CDR3 protein. Here the sample spans tens of thousands of distinct CDR3 sequences, approximately 71% being singletons. Specimen: tumor-adjacent normal liver tissue. The receptors stem from a woman aged 30 to 39 with primary liver carcinoma and hepatitis B virus infection. CDR3s include the opening cysteine and the closing phenylalanine or tryptophan.

>TRBJ2-1|TRBV7-9
CASSSKGTSRNPEQFF
>TRBJ2-6|TRBV6-2/TRBV6-3
CASSRHDSGANVPTF
>TRBJ2-1|TRBV4-1
CVSSQDYLNGQFF
>TRBJ1-1|TRBV11-2
CAGSPGTEDYF
>TRBJ2-5|TRBV4-1
CASSQEDRAVTQYF
>TRBJ1-2|TRBV4-3
CSSSQADRGNYGYTF
>TRBJ2-3|TRBV28
CASSLIRGADTQYF
>TRBJ1-2|TRBV11-2
CASNRRGRGDYGYTF
>TRBJ1-6|TRBV11-3
CASSFKWSYNSPLHF
>TRBJ1-2|TRBV7-8
CASLGVEGCAF
>TRBJ1-1|TRBV11-1
CAGRLVQDTEAFF
>TRBJ2-7|TRBV11-2
CASSLDRTWHYEQYF
>TRBJ2-3|TRBV10-2
CASSNGQGTDMQYF
>TRBJ2-1|TRBV6-5
CASRGNYNEQFF
>TRBJ2-5|TRBV5-1
CASSLAGNQETQYF
>TRBJ2-5|TRBV12-3/TRBV12-4
CASTFEGGVQETQYF
>TRBJ2-1|TRBV6-5
CVSSLGGQRPNEQFF
>TRBJ2-5|TRBV6-2/TRBV6-3
CASSILPGTGGETQYF
>TRBJ1-2|TRBV25-1
CASREDRSYGYTF
>TRBJ2-1|TRBV5-4
CASSPGTGKVNEQLF
>TRBJ2-5|TRBV12-3/TRBV12-4
CASGTYPGSGETQYF
>TRBJ1-1|TRBV6-2/TRBV6-3
CASSPTPALTAIF
>TRBJ2-1|TRBV4-1
CASSQPGTSGNEKSF
>TRBJ1-1|TRBV6-6
CASSFRQGASPAEAFF
>TRBJ1-6|TRBV11-3
CASSTKGYSPLHF
>TRBJ2-3|TRBV7-8
CTNSLGAGAPGDTRYF
>TRBJ1-1|TRBV4-2
CASSLGRYTEAFF
>TRBJ2-5|TRBV7-3
CASSLIETSGRKGKKETQYF
>TRBJ2-7|TRBV14
CASSPCRGWGAYEQYF
>TRBJ2-1|TRBV11-2
CVSGHRGAYNEQLF
>TRBJ1-1|TRBV12-3/TRBV12-4
CVSGFGTRANTEAFF
>TRBJ2-2|TRBV29-1
CSVGRRDTGELFF
>TRBJ1-4|TRBV10-3
CAIISGSDNEKLFF
>TRBJ1-2|TRBV7-9
CASSLPTGTPNYGYTF
>TRBJ1-2|TRBV29-1
CSAGHGVDGYTF
>TRBJ2-2|TRBV29-1
CSTGRTDTGELSF
>TRBJ1-4|TRBV20-1
CSTDHATNEKLFF
>TRBJ2-2|TRBV4-1
CASSPDLPAGELLF
>NA|TRBV6-6
CAIGTPSDNEQYF
>TRBJ1-5|TRBV7-9
CASRLDRAQPQHF
>TRBJ2-7|TRBV7-9
CASSPSGTHAYVQYF
>TRBJ2-6|TRBV6-1
CASSEFGSSGTNVLTF
>TRBJ2-7|TRBV10-3
CAISQKEPYEQYF
>TRBJ2-1|TRBV5-4
CTSSSLAGEVNEQFF
>TRBJ1-5|TRBV20-1
CSAGDGEKGYQPQHF
>TRBJ1-1|TRBV5-6
CASSFWRRRGAFF
>TRBJ2-7|TRBV11-2
CAGSLAATSGLFVYF
>TRBJ2-2|TRBV6-6
CASSYSLESGSFPNTGELFF
>TRBJ2-2|TRBV11-2
CASGPDPQLNTGELFF
>TRBJ1-2|TRBV6-1
CTNSIGEVDGYTF